One and the same sample provided the 11 T cell receptor beta chains below, sequenced in a study of blood T cell repertoires in COVID-19. The assay was immunoSEQ multiplex PCR, and TCRdb's table has in-frame clones only and misses some. The sample carries fewer than 300,000 clones, approximately 90% recorded once. The source material was peripheral blood. These receptors all come from a woman aged 50 to 65 with COVID-19, enrolled during active disease.

This chain uses TRBV5-1 with TRBJ2-3; TRBD1 might be the D (5 bases). CDR1 and CDR2 from the germline V gene are SGHRS and YFSETQ. This CDR3 comprises 15 residues. The germline V and J ends were trimmed by 0 bases and 5 bases, with 13 bases remaining between them. The DNA for the CDR3 is TGCGCCAGCAGCTTGGCAGGGTTGATAGGAGATACGCAGTATTTT. It translates to CASSLAGLIGDTQYF.

The chain carries TRBV6-1 and TRBJ1-5, with D uncertain. Germline V gene data show CDR1 as MNHNS and CDR2 as SASEGT. Deletions cut 2 bases from V and 3 bases from J, with 11 bases between. This CDR3 has 15 amino acids. The CDR3 DNA is TGTGCCAGCAGTGAAAACGAGCTTCTCAATCAGCCCCAGCATTTT. This sequence encodes CASSENELLNQPQHF.

This sequence joins TRBV3-1 (or the pseudogene TRBV3-2) and TRBJ1-2, with 8 positions matching TRBD1. The CDR3 length is 15 residues. Unmatched junction bases numbered 6, after V lost 4 bases and J lost 2 bases. Germline-derived CDR1 and CDR2 are LGHDT and YNNKEL (reference sequence). The CDR3 DNA is TGTGCCAGCAGCCCTCGGACAGGGACCAACTATGGCTACACCTTC. Protein: CASSPRTGTNYGYTF.

This chain links TRBV13 with TRBJ2-7; TRBD1 might be the D (5 bases). Germline V lookup: CDR1 PRHDT, CDR2 FYEKMQ (reference sequence). The CDR3 extends over 14 amino acids. Trimming took off 5 bases at V and 5 bases at J, with 16 bases between the two ends. The CDR3 DNA sequence: TGTGCCAGCAGCGGACCCCAGGGCTTCCACGAGCAGTACTTC. Residues: CASSGPQGFHEQYF.

The CDR3 sequence is CASSPTVMNTEAFF. The DNA for the CDR3 is TGCGCCAGCAGCCCGACAGTCATGAACACTGAAGCTTTCTTT. V usage is TRBV5-1 and J usage is TRBJ1-1; a possible D gene is TRBD1 (5 bases). This CDR3 has 14 amino acids. The V gene's germline CDR1 is SGHRS and CDR2 YFSETQ. V lost 4 bases to trimming and J lost 0 bases, with 10 bases between them.

This clone came up a few times. The rearrangement joins TRBV10-3 to TRBJ2-1; TRBD2 matches at 14 bases. CDR1 and CDR2 from the germline V gene are ENHRY and SYGVKD. The J segment lost 0 bases and the V segment lost 8 bases, leaving 6 bases of the junction unmatched. The CDR3 contains 17 residues. The CDR3 here is CAIRTSGRRSSYNEQFF. The CDR3 DNA reads TGTGCCATCCGGACTAGCGGGAGGCGGAGCTCCTACAATGAGCAGTTCTTC.

Here the CDR3 reads CASSLGIGRELTGELFF. Here the CDR3 DNA reads TGCGCCAGCAGCTTGGGTATTGGGCGGGAGCTCACCGGGGAGCTGTTTTTT. The chain joins TRBV5-1 to TRBJ2-2, with 7 bases that match TRBD2. The CDR3 covers 17 residues. Germline V lookup: CDR1 SGHRS, CDR2 YFSETQ. V lost 0 bases, J lost 4 bases, and 9 bases stayed unmatched.

This clone was detected many times. The rearrangement uses TRBV6-5 and TRBJ2-1, with D possibly TRBD2 on 5 matching bases. Germline V gives CDR1 MNHEY, CDR2 SVGAGI. Trimming took off 6 bases at V and 2 bases at J, with 11 bases between the two ends. The CDR3 covers 14 residues. In DNA, the CDR3 is TGTGCCAGCAGCCCCCGAGGGCCCTACAATGAGCAGTTCTTC. It is translated as CASSPRGPYNEQFF.

The chain recombines TRBV6-5 with TRBJ1-5, with a tentative D call TRBD1 (5 bases). CDR3 size: 13 residues. CDR1 is MNHEY and CDR2 is SVGAGI in the germline V gene. Deletions cut 6 bases from V and 3 bases from J, with 9 bases between. CDR3 coding DNA: TGTGCCAGCAGGAACAGGTACAATCAGCCCCAGCATTTT. Residues: CASRNRYNQPQHF.

This sequence joins TRBV24-1 and TRBJ2-5; TRBD1 matches 9 bases. Germline V lookup: CDR1 KGHDR, CDR2 SFDVKD. This CDR3 is built from 16 residues. V was clipped by 3 bases and J by 4 bases; unmatched bases: 8. The CDR3 bases are TGTGCCACCAGTGATCCGCTAGGGACAGGGAGAGAGACCCAGTACTTC. Protein product: CATSDPLGTGRETQYF.

The chain carries TRBV5-1 and TRBJ1-5; 8 nucleotides agree with TRBD1. This CDR3 is built from 15 residues. Per germline, CDR1 SGHRS and CDR2 YFSETQ. V gave up 0 bases and J gave up 7 bases; unmatched junction bases: 6. CDR3 region: CASSLVAGGGQPQHF. In nucleotides, the CDR3 is TGCGCCAGCAGCTTGGTGGCAGGGGGCGGACAGCCCCAGCATTTT.